These 27 T cell receptor beta chains were sequenced from one sample in a study of neoadjuvant anti-PD-1 for oral cavity cancer. Time point: after neoadjuvant nivolumab, at surgical resection. The protocol was immunoSEQ multiplex PCR, while the TCRdb copy is restricted to in-frame clones and leaves out a portion. The table lists some 15,000 clones, 70% to 75% of them singletons. The sequences come from PBMCs, collected after nivolumab (anti-PD-1) treatment. The receptors were gathered from a person aged 35-79 years with oral cavity squamous cell carcinoma.

This clone was seen a few times. The gene calls are TRBV7-9 and TRBJ1-1, with 8 bases lining up with TRBD1. CDR3 length: 15 residues. Germline V gene sequence: CDR1 SEHNR, CDR2 FQNEAQ (reference sequence). Unmatched junction bases numbered 7, after V lost 4 bases and J lost 3 bases. The DNA of the CDR3 is TGTGCCAGCAGCTCACCGACAGGGGCAGACACTGAAGCTTTCTTT. Translating it yields CASSSPTGADTEAFF.

The chain has TRBV6-1 and TRBJ2-7; tentatively, D is TRBD1 (5 bases). This CDR3 is 14 amino acids long. V was clipped by 10 bases and J by 0 bases, with 16 bases between them. Per germline, CDR1 MNHNS and CDR2 SASEGT. This CDR3 reads CATNLQASSYEQYF. The CDR3 nucleotides are TGTGCCACCAATTTACAGGCCAGCTCCTACGAGCAGTACTTC.

This clone was detected a few times. The chain links TRBV29-1 to TRBJ2-7; TRBD2 agrees at 8 bases. This CDR3 contains 17 residues. Germline V lookup: CDR1 SQVTM, CDR2 ANQGSEA. With V trimmed by 3 bases and J by 0 bases, 13 bases remained unmatched. Here the CDR3 reads CSVEGIGLASSSYEQYF. The CDR3 DNA reads as TGCAGCGTTGAGGGGATCGGACTAGCTTCAAGCTCCTACGAGCAGTACTTC.

This clone was recorded only once. This chain uses TRBV6-1 with TRBJ2-4; D not resolved. Germline V CDR1 and CDR2: MNHNS, SASEGT. The V end lost 1 base, the J end lost 0 bases, and 7 bases lay between the germline ends. This CDR3 is built from 15 residues. The CDR3 DNA sequence: TGTGCCAGCAGTGAAGGAAGGACAGCCAAAAACATTCAGTACTTC. It is translated as CASSEGRTAKNIQYF.

The chain employs TRBV7-2 and TRBJ2-5; 11 bases are shared with TRBD2. Germline V lookup: CDR1 SGHTA, CDR2 FQGNSA. The V segment lost 5 bases and the J segment 5 bases; nucleotides outside the gene matches: 7. The CDR3 has 15 residues. The CDR3 here is CASSGRSSGRETQYF. The CDR3 DNA reads TGTGCCAGCAGCGGACGCTCTAGCGGGAGGGAGACCCAGTACTTC.

DNA for the CDR3: TGTGCCAGCAGCTTCGGGCTAGCGAGTTACGAGCAGTACTTC. Translation gives CASSFGLASYEQYF. The chain links TRBV7-9 to TRBJ2-7; D possibly corresponds to TRBD2 (6 bases). Germline values: CDR1 SEHNR, CDR2 FQNEAQ (reference sequence). V was trimmed by 3 bases and J by 4 bases, leaving 13 bases between them. The CDR3 extends over 14 amino acids.

This chain joins TRBV30 and TRBJ1-5, with TRBD1 matching 7 bases. V lost 2 bases, J lost 7 bases, and 8 bases stayed unmatched. The CDR3 loop spans 14 amino acids. The germline V gene has CDR1 GTSNPN and CDR2 SVGIG (reference sequence). The CDR3 region is CAWSFSGGDQPQHF. In DNA form, the CDR3 reads TGTGCCTGGAGTTTTTCAGGGGGTGACCAGCCCCAGCATTTT.

The chain combines TRBV29-1 with TRBJ2-2, with D possibly being TRBD1 or TRBD2 (7 bases each). V was pared by 6 bases and J by 3 bases, with 14 bases between. The CDR3 consists of 14 residues. The germline V gene encodes CDR1 SQVTM and CDR2 ANQGSEA. For the CDR3, the DNA is TGCAGCGTCCTGACAGGGAGGGACACCGGGGAGCTGTTTTTT. Residues: CSVLTGRDTGELFF.

The chain has TRBV5-1 and TRBJ2-2; 8 positions agree with TRBD2. In germline, CDR1 is SGHRS, CDR2 YFSETQ. The CDR3 is made up of 16 amino acids. V was pared by 1 base and J by 7 bases, with 9 bases of the junction left unmatched. For the CDR3, the DNA is TGCGCCAGCAGCTTGTCCGGGACTAGAAGCAGCGGGGAGCTGTTTTTT. This codes for CASSLSGTRSSGELFF.

Comment on this clone: The junction does not match germline at one end; this may be a read error. V gene TRBV13 combines with J gene TRBJ2-7, with D perhaps matching TRBD1 or TRBD2 (5 bases each). The CDR3 length is 14 residues. Germline-derived CDR1 and CDR2 are PRHDT and FYEKMQ (reference sequence). The CDR3 coding sequence is TGTGCCAGCAACTTAGGGGCGCGTGAGGGCGAGCAGTACTTC. This sequence encodes CASNLGAREGEQYF.

This rearrangement joins TRBV5-1 to TRBJ2-5; 8 nucleotides align to TRBD2. The CDR3 has 15 residues. V was pared by 1 base and J by 5 bases, with 7 bases of the junction left unmatched. Germline V gives CDR1 SGHRS, CDR2 YFSETQ. Here the CDR3 DNA reads TGCGCCAGCAGCTTGTCGGCGGGAGGCAGTGAGACCCAGTACTTC. Protein product: CASSLSAGGSETQYF.

This chain connects TRBV6-1 to TRBJ1-5, with 8 nucleotides matching TRBD1. Germline lookup yields CDR1 MNHNS and CDR2 SASEGT. The CDR3 runs 14 residues. V dropped 7 bases and J dropped 3; count of bases not matched to a gene: 5. The CDR3: CASTGDRPNQPQHF. The DNA for the CDR3 is TGTGCCAGCACCGGGGACAGGCCCAATCAGCCCCAGCATTTT.

J is TRBJ2-1 and V is TRBV5-5; TRBD2 aligns across 9 bases. Trimming cost V 0 bases and J 7 bases; bases outside gene matches: 11. The V gene's germline CDR1 is SGHKS and CDR2 YYEKEE (reference sequence). This CDR3 is 17 amino acids long. CDR3: CASSLAVGLAMKNEQFF. CDR3 bases: TGTGCCAGCAGCTTGGCCGTAGGACTAGCGATGAAAAATGAGCAGTTCTTC.

V gene TRBV6-1 combines with J gene TRBJ1-5, with no clear D. Germline-derived CDR1 and CDR2 are MNHNS and SASEGT. This CDR3 is 14 amino acids long. V lost 7 bases and J lost 4, with 14 bases in between. The CDR3 DNA is TGTGCCAGCATGAACGGTTGGGTAAATCAGCCCCAGCATTTT. The encoded protein is CASMNGWVNQPQHF.

V is TRBV7-9 and J is TRBJ1-5; TRBD1 is a possible D gene (6 bases). Germline V gene sequence: CDR1 SEHNR, CDR2 FQNEAQ (reference sequence). V lost 5 bases to trimming and J lost 3 bases, with 11 bases between them. The CDR3 length is 14 residues. CDR3: CASSRQDFNQPQHF. For the CDR3, the DNA is TGTGCCAGCAGCCGACAGGACTTCAATCAGCCCCAGCATTTT.

J is TRBJ1-5 and V is TRBV27; D might be TRBD1 (5 bases). Trimming cost V 8 bases and J 9 bases, with 17 bases left between them. This CDR3 contains 13 residues. The germline CDR1 and CDR2 sequences are MNHEY and SMNVEV (reference sequence). The CDR3 here is CASGWGGRSPQHF. For the CDR3, the DNA is TGTGCCAGCGGGTGGGGGGGACGGTCGCCCCAGCATTTT.

This clone has a single count. The rearrangement uses TRBV7-3 and TRBJ2-2; 8 positions agree with TRBD1. There are 16 residues in the CDR3. Trimming cost V 4 bases and J 3 bases; bases outside gene matches: 7. The germline gives CDR1 SGHTA, CDR2 FQGTGA. The CDR3 reads CASSSQGARDTGELFF. The CDR3 DNA is TGTGCCAGCAGCTCCCAGGGGGCGCGAGACACCGGGGAGCTGTTTTTT.

The V gene is TRBV10-2, the J gene TRBJ2-2; D is perhaps TRBD2 (6 bases). Trimming cost V 11 bases and J 3 bases, with 16 bases left between them. Germline values: CDR1 WSHSY, CDR2 SAAADI. The CDR3 is made up of 14 amino acids. The CDR3 coding sequence is TGCGCCGGAAGCCTTGGCGGGGACACCGGGGAGCTGTTTTTT. Residues: CAGSLGGDTGELFF.

The genes are TRBV2 and TRBJ1-1, with TRBD1 as a possible D gene (6 bases). This CDR3 has 14 amino acids. CDR1 and CDR2 from the germline V gene are SNHLY and FYNNEI. Trimming took off 6 bases at V and 4 bases at J, with 15 bases between the two ends. The CDR3 protein is CASRTTLTGTEAFF. The CDR3 coding sequence is TGTGCCAGCAGGACGACTCTGACAGGCACTGAAGCTTTCTTT.

The chain combines TRBV10-3 with TRBJ2-2; no definite D call. The V end was cut by 0 bases, the J end by 5 bases, with 13 bases between. Per germline, CDR1 ENHRY and CDR2 SYGVKD. The length of the CDR3 is 16 residues. The chain's CDR3 is CAISESPAELTGELFF. The CDR3 DNA sequence: TGTGCCATCAGTGAGTCTCCGGCGGAACTTACCGGGGAGCTGTTTTTT.

This clone was seen a handful of times. The rearrangement uses TRBV9 and TRBJ1-1, with D unclear. The V end was cut by 0 bases, the J end by 1 base, with 4 bases between. The CDR3 is 13 amino acids. Germline assignment: CDR1 SGDLS and CDR2 YYNGEE. CDR3 nucleotide sequence: TGTGCCAGCAGCGTAGGGGAGAACACTGAAGCTTTCTTT. This encodes CASSVGENTEAFF. The complete variable domain, with remaining parts taken from reference TRBV9 and TRBJ1-1, reads DSGVTQTPKHLITATGQRVTLRCSPRSGDLSVYWYQQSLDQGLQFLIQYYNGEERAKGNILERFSAQQFPDLHSELNLSSLELGDSALYFCASSVGENTEAFFGQGTRLTVV.

The V and J genes are TRBV9 and TRBJ1-2; D is perhaps TRBD1 (5 bases). V lost 0 bases and J 5 bases, leaving 11 bases between the germline ends. Germline assignment: CDR1 SGDLS and CDR2 YYNGEE. The CDR3 totals 14 residues. The CDR3 sequence is CASSVGDPVYGYTF. In nucleotides, the CDR3 is TGTGCCAGCAGCGTAGGGGACCCAGTGTATGGCTACACCTTC.

V gene TRBV28 combines with J gene TRBJ1-4; TRBD1 agrees at 10 bases. Germline CDR1 and CDR2: MDHEN and SYDVKM. Losses at the gene ends were 7 bases for V and 8 bases for J; bases not matched to a gene: 4. The CDR3 runs to 13 residues. CDR3 sequence (DNA): TGTGCCAGCACGACAGGGGGCATCGAAAAACTGTTTTTT. It encodes CASTTGGIEKLFF.

The chain couples TRBV29-1 to TRBJ2-1; TRBD2 matches 12 bases. V trimming: 6 bases; J trimming: 7 bases; junction bases outside the gene matches: 10. Germline loops: CDR1 SQVTM, CDR2 ANQGSEA. The CDR3 is 15 amino acids. CDR3 in DNA: TGCAGCGTCGCTGAGACTAGCGGGAGCACAAATGAGCAGTTCTTC. It yields the protein CSVAETSGSTNEQFF.

The CDR3: CASISPGVDYGYTF. For the CDR3, the DNA is TGTGCCAGCATTTCGCCAGGGGTCGACTATGGCTACACCTTC. The V and J genes are TRBV28 and TRBJ1-2, with D possibly TRBD1 on 6 matching bases. The CDR3 is 14 residues long. Germline V gives CDR1 MDHEN, CDR2 SYDVKM. The germline V and J ends were trimmed by 7 bases and 3 bases, with 15 bases remaining between them.

This chain uses TRBV5-1 with TRBJ1-1; D call uncertain. The V gene's germline CDR1 is SGHRS and CDR2 YFSETQ. The CDR3 covers 15 residues. Trimming left V 0 bases short and J 1 base short, with 10 bases between. The CDR3 spells CASSLEDDGNTEAFF. The CDR3 DNA is TGCGCCAGCAGCTTGGAAGACGACGGGAACACTGAAGCTTTCTTT. Filled out from reference TRBV5-1 and TRBJ1-1, the complete variable domain reads KAGVTQTPRYLIKTRGQQVTLSCSPISGHRSVSWYQQTPGQGLQFLFEYFSETQRNKGNFPGRFSGRQFSNSRSEMNVSTLELGDSALYLCASSLEDDGNTEAFFGQGTRLTVV.

This clone has just a few counts. The chain couples TRBV19 to TRBJ2-1; possibly TRBD1 for D (6 bases). CDR1 is LNHDA and CDR2 is SQIVND in the germline V gene (reference sequence). V lost 5 bases and J 0 bases, leaving 20 bases between the germline ends. The CDR3 has 18 residues. CDR3 amino acids: CASSPDGAGVDSYNEQFF. CDR3 bases: TGTGCCAGTAGTCCAGATGGGGCAGGGGTGGACTCCTACAATGAGCAGTTCTTC.